This T cell receptor (beta chain) was captured in a study of identical twins. This CDR3 has 19 amino acids. The germline V gene encodes CDR1 MNHEY and CDR2 SVGAGI. V was clipped by 5 bases and J by 5 bases, with 27 bases between them. Unique molecular identifiers were present on the cDNA, and a universal primer site came from template switching. TCRdb itself ran the 5' RACE reads through MiXCR, one entry per CDR3 protein. The sample carries 350,000 or so distinct CDR3 sequences, 7% to 9.5% recorded once. The V and J genes are TRBV6-5 and TRBJ1-4; D perhaps matches TRBD1 (5 bases). The clonotype was recovered from a woman between 45 and 65 years old in good health. Sample: naive T cells sorted from blood. For the CDR3, the DNA is TGTGCCAGCAGTCATCTTTTACGCCGGGGCCGGACTACGAATGAAAAACTGTTTTTT. This translates into CASSHLLRRGRTTNEKLFF.